Below, 18 T cell receptor beta chains from the same sample are listed, as sequenced in a study of technical replicates of blood from several donors. Profiled with immunoSEQ multiplex PCR; TCRdb holds only in-frame clones, not every one. In the table there are 70,000 to 85,000 clones, 92% of which are singletons. The sequencing input was T cells isolated from PBMCs. The receptors stem from a human donor in good health.

The chain couples TRBV9 to TRBJ2-7; TRBD2 aligns across 10 bases. The length of the CDR3 is 16 residues. After removal of 4 bases from V and 6 bases from J, the junction contained 13 bases not matched to a gene. Germline-derived CDR1 and CDR2 are SGDLS and YYNGEE. The CDR3 loop is CASSSAGLAGVVEQYF. The CDR3 region has the DNA TGTGCCAGCAGCTCCGCCGGCCTAGCGGGAGTTGTCGAGCAGTACTTC. The variable domain in full, completed from reference TRBV9 and TRBJ2-7, reads DSGVTQTPKHLITATGQRVTLRCSPRSGDLSVYWYQQSLDQGLQFLIQYYNGEERAKGNILERFSAQQFPDLHSELNLSSLELGDSALYFCASSSAGLAGVVEQYFGPGTRLTVT.

The chain joins TRBV6-1 to TRBJ2-1, with 10 nucleotides matching TRBD2. V lost 4 bases, J lost 3 bases, and 6 bases stayed unmatched. The CDR3 loop spans 16 amino acids. CDR1 MNHNS and CDR2 SASEGT come from the germline V gene. The CDR3: CASSGWTSGLYNEQFF. CDR3 DNA: TGTGCCAGCAGTGGGTGGACTAGCGGCCTCTACAATGAGCAGTTCTTC.

The chain uses TRBV4-3 and TRBJ2-2, with TRBD2 as a possible D gene (5 bases). Per the germline V gene, CDR1 is LGHNA and CDR2 is YSLEER. V lost 6 bases and J lost 6, with 14 bases in between. This CDR3 has 14 residues. This CDR3 is CASRSGLAAGELFF. CDR3 bases: TGCGCCAGCAGGAGTGGGCTAGCCGCCGGGGAGCTGTTTTTT.

The rearrangement links TRBV29-1 to TRBJ2-6; maybe TRBD1 (6 bases). V lost 6 bases and J lost 0, with 12 bases in between. This CDR3 has 15 residues. CDR1 is SQVTM, CDR2 ANQGSEA, per germline. CDR3 nucleotides: TGCAGCGTCGAACTGACAGGCTCTGGGGCCAACGTCCTGACTTTC. Protein sequence: CSVELTGSGANVLTF.

The chain couples TRBV7-6 to TRBJ2-3; D unresolved. V was trimmed by 5 bases and J by 6 bases, leaving 15 bases between them. This CDR3 contains 14 residues. Germline V gives CDR1 SGHVS, CDR2 FNYEAQ. The DNA of the CDR3 is TGTGCCAGCAGCCCCTTGAACTTGTTCGATACGCAGTATTTT. This sequence encodes CASSPLNLFDTQYF. The full variable domain, its missing parts supplied by reference TRBV7-6 and TRBJ2-3, is GAGVSQSPRYKVTKRGQDVALRCDPISGHVSLYWYRQALGQGPEFLTYFNYEAQQDKSGLPNDRFSAERPEGSISTLTIQRTEQRDSAMYRCASSPLNLFDTQYFGPGTRLTVL.

The V gene is TRBV4-1, the J gene TRBJ2-1; 10 bases match TRBD2. After removal of 5 bases from V and 4 bases from J, the junction contained 8 bases not matched to a gene. The CDR3 covers 16 residues. Germline V gene lookup returns CDR1 MGHRA and CDR2 YSYEKL. CDR3 bases: TGCGCCAGCAGCTTCGAGGGACTAGCGCTTTACAATGAGCAGTTCTTC. Its translation: CASSFEGLALYNEQFF.

This chain connects TRBV28 to TRBJ1-1; D is ambiguous. Per germline, CDR1 MDHEN and CDR2 SYDVKM. Trimming left V 1 base short and J 1 base short, with 13 bases between. This CDR3 has 16 amino acids. As DNA, the CDR3 is TGTGCCAGCAGTTTATTTCTTATCCGGGAGAACACTGAAGCTTTCTTT. It specifies CASSLFLIRENTEAFF.

This clone was recorded a few times. V is TRBV27 and J is TRBJ2-7, with TRBD2 matching 8 bases. Per germline, CDR1 MNHEY and CDR2 SMNVEV (reference sequence). With V trimmed by 2 bases and J by 7 bases, 4 bases remained unmatched. The CDR3 is 13 residues long. The CDR3 sequence is CASSLVIAGEQYF. CDR3 DNA sequence: TGTGCCAGCAGTTTAGTAATAGCGGGAGAGCAGTACTTC.

This clone was seen a single time. This chain links TRBV5-1 with TRBJ1-1, with 8 bases aligning to TRBD1. CDR1 and CDR2 (germline): SGHRS, YFSETQ. Trimming at V came to 3 bases and at J to 8 bases, leaving 6 bases not matched to a gene. CDR3 length equals 13 residues. The CDR3 DNA is TGCGCCAGCAGCTCGGGGACAGGAGTCGAAGCTTTCTTT. Protein product: CASSSGTGVEAFF.

The chain has TRBV5-1 and TRBJ2-1, with D hard to call. The germline V gene has CDR1 SGHRS and CDR2 YFSETQ. Trimming took 1 base from V and 5 from J, leaving 7 bases between them. The CDR3 totals 13 residues. The DNA of the CDR3 is TGCGCCAGCAGCTTGACTGCGGACAATGAGCAGTTCTTC. It translates to CASSLTADNEQFF.

A few counts support this clone. This chain uses TRBV5-5 with TRBJ1-2; 11 bases map to TRBD1. CDR1 and CDR2 from the germline V gene are SGHKS and YYEKEE (reference sequence). Trimming at V came to 4 bases and at J to 7 bases, leaving 6 bases not matched to a gene. The CDR3 extends over 14 amino acids. CDR3 DNA: TGTGCCAGCAGCCAGGACAGGGGGCGAGGTGGCTACACCTTC. It encodes CASSQDRGRGGYTF.

The rearrangement joins TRBV27 to TRBJ1-2; D not resolved. The germline V and J ends were trimmed by 6 bases and 7 bases, with 15 bases remaining between them. This CDR3 spans 13 amino acids. In germline, CDR1 is MNHEY, CDR2 SMNVEV (reference sequence). CDR3 in DNA: TGTGCCAGCAGCCCTCCGGCACTATCTGGCTACACCTTC. Translating gives CASSPPALSGYTF.

CDR3: CASSEAFLAGVAFF. CDR3 DNA: TGTGCCAGCAGTGAAGCGTTCTTAGCGGGAGTGGCGTTCTTC. The rearrangement joins TRBV2 to TRBJ2-1; TRBD2 matches at 9 bases. Germline V lookup: CDR1 SNHLY, CDR2 FYNNEI. This CDR3 comprises 14 residues. V was clipped by 0 bases and J by 15 bases; unmatched bases: 9.

The rearrangement uses TRBV19 and TRBJ2-1; TRBD2 aligns across 11 bases. Germline CDR1 is LNHDA and CDR2 is SQIVND (reference sequence). J gave up 8 bases and V 7 bases, and 10 bases lay outside the gene matches. The CDR3 is made up of 15 amino acids. The CDR3 nucleotides read TGTGCCAGTACCACACTAGCGGGAGTTTGGTATGAGCAGTTCTTC. Its protein product is CASTTLAGVWYEQFF.

The rearrangement joins TRBV4-1 to TRBJ1-2; D is uncertain. V was shortened by 1 base and J by 4 bases, with 10 bases between the two germline ends. CDR1 and CDR2 (germline): MGHRA, YSYEKL. The CDR3 is made up of 14 amino acids. As DNA, the CDR3 is TGCGCCAGCAGCCAAGGGTTTTTGGCCTATGGCTACACCTTC. Translating gives CASSQGFLAYGYTF.

The chain joins TRBV6-6 to TRBJ1-3; 9 bases align to TRBD1. Per the germline V gene, CDR1 is MNHNY and CDR2 is SVGAGI (reference sequence). J lost 6 bases, V lost 1 base, and 1 base had no gene match. This CDR3 is built from 14 residues. The CDR3: CASSYLQGANTIYF. DNA of the CDR3: TGTGCCAGCAGTTACTTACAGGGGGCAAACACCATATATTTT.

The chain uses TRBV27 and TRBJ1-4; TRBD1 might be the D (6 bases). V dropped 6 bases and J dropped 8 bases, with 22 bases sitting between them. The CDR3 runs to 16 residues. CDR1 MNHEY and CDR2 SMNVEV come from the germline V gene (reference sequence). CDR3 loop: CASRTTGTPTGEKLFF. Written as DNA, the CDR3 is TGTGCCAGCAGGACTACCGGGACCCCCACAGGGGAAAAACTGTTTTTT.

This clone was found a few times. The chain combines TRBV4-2 with TRBJ2-1; 10 nucleotides match TRBD2. V trimming: 4 bases; J trimming: 0 bases; junction bases outside the gene matches: 0. The CDR3 is made up of 15 amino acids. Germline assignment: CDR1 LGHNA and CDR2 YNFKEQ. This CDR3 reads CASSPSGGSYNEQFF. DNA for the CDR3: TGTGCCAGCAGCCCTAGCGGGGGCTCCTACAATGAGCAGTTCTTC.